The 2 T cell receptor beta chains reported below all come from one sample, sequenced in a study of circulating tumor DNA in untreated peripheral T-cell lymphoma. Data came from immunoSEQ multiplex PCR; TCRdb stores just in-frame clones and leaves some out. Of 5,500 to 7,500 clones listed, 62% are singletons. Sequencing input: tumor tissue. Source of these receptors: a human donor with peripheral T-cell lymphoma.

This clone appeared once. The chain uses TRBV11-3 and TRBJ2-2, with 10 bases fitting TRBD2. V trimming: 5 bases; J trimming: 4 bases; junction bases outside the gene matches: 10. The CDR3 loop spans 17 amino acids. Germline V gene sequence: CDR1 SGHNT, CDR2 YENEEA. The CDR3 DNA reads TGTGCCAGCAGCCTGGACTCAGCGGGAGGGTCCACCGGGGAGCTGTTTTTT. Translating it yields CASSLDSAGGSTGELFF.

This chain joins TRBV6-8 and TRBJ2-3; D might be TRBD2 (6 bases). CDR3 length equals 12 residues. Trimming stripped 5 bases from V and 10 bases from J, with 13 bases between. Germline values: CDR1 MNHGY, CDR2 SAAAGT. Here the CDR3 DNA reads TGTGCCAGCAGTAAGCCGGGACTCCCGCAGTATTTT. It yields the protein CASSKPGLPQYF.